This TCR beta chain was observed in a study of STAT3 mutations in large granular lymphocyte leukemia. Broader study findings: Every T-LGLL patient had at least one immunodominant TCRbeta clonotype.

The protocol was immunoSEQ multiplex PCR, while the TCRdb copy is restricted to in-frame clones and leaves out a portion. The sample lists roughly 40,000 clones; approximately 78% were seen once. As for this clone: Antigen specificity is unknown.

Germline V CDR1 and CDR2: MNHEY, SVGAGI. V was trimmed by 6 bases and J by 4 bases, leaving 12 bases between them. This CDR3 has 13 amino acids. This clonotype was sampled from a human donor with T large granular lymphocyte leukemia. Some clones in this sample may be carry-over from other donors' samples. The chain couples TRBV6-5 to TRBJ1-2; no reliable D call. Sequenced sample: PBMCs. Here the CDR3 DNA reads TGTGCCAGCAGGGACGGTTTCACCTATGGCTACACCTTC. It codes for CASRDGFTYGYTF.